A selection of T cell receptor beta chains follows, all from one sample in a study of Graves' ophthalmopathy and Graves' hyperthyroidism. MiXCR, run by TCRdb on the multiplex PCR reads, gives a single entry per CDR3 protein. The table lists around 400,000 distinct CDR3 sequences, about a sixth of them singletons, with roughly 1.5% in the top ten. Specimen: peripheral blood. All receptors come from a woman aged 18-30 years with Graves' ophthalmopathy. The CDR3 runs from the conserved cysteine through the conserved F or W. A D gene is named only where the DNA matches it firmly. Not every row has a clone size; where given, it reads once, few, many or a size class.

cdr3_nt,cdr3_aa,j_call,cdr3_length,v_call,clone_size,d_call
TGTGCCAGCAGTGAAGCGAGGGATATCGACGAGCAGTACTTC,CASSEARDIDEQYF,TRBJ2-7,14,TRBV6-1,many,-
TGTGCCAGCAGTTACTCAACATGGGTCGAGCAGTACTTC,CASSYSTWVEQYF,TRBJ2-7,13,TRBV6-5,many,-
TGTGCCAGCCACAGGGGCGGGGAGCTGTTTTTT,CASHRGGELFF,TRBJ2-2,11,TRBV28,few,TRBD1
TGTGCCGGCAGTGACTCAAACAGGGACACCTACGAGCAGTACTTC,CAGSDSNRDTYEQYF,TRBJ2-7,15,TRBV6-4,many,-
TGTGCCAGCAGCAACCACGCCTACGAAGCTTTCTTT,CASSNHAYEAFF,TRBJ1-1,12,TRBV6-5,many,-
TGTGCCAGCAGCTTATCAGGGTTGAACACTGAAGCTTTCTTT,CASSLSGLNTEAFF,TRBJ1-1,14,TRBV7-3,many,-
TGTGCCTGGAGGGGACAGGGGAGGCACGAGCAGTACTTC,CAWRGQGRHEQYF,TRBJ2-7,13,TRBV30,-,TRBD1
TGTGCCAGTACGCGAACCCCAGGGTCTGGGGCCAACGTCCTGACTTTC,CASTRTPGSGANVLTF,TRBJ2-6,16,TRBV19,many,-
TGTGCCAGCAGTTACATAACGCGGGGTGAAGAGACCCAGTACTTC,CASSYITRGEETQYF,TRBJ2-5,15,TRBV6-2/TRBV6-3,many,-
TGTGCCAGCAGTTTCGGGACTAGCCCCGGGGAGCTGTTTTTT,CASSFGTSPGELFF,TRBJ2-2,14,TRBV27,-,TRBD2
TGTGCCAGCAGTAACCTTGGGGGCTGGGGAGAGCAGTACTTC,CASSNLGGWGEQYF,TRBJ2-7,14,TRBV12-3/TRBV12-4,-,-
TGTGCCAGCAGACAGGGACAGGGGAGTAGGACTGAAGCTTTCTTT,CASRQGQGSRTEAFF,TRBJ1-1,15,TRBV12-3/TRBV12-4,many,TRBD1
TGTGCCTGGACTGACAGGGGCCCATCCGAGCAGTACTTC,CAWTDRGPSEQYF,TRBJ2-7,13,TRBV30,many,TRBD1
TGCAGCGTTGAAGAACGAGAATGGGAGACCCAGTACTTC,CSVEEREWETQYF,TRBJ2-5,13,TRBV29-1,-,-
TGTGCCAGCAGTCACGACGGGACAGGGAAAGAGACCCAGTACTTC,CASSHDGTGKETQYF,TRBJ2-5,15,TRBV12-3/TRBV12-4,-,TRBD1
TGTGCCAGCAGTGACTCCGGACTAGGCAGCGAGCAGTACTTC,CASSDSGLGSEQYF,TRBJ2-7,14,TRBV6-2/TRBV6-3,-,TRBD2
TGTGCCAGCAGCTTAGCCTCGGGCCAGCCCCAGCATTTT,CASSLASGQPQHF,TRBJ1-5,13,TRBV11-2,many,-
TGTGCCACCAGCAGCTCAGAGAACACCGGGGAGCTGTTTTTT,CATSSSENTGELFF,TRBJ2-2,14,TRBV15,many,-
TGTGCCAGCAGTTACCTAGAGACCACCGGGGAGCTGTTTTTT,CASSYLETTGELFF,TRBJ2-2,14,TRBV6-2/TRBV6-3,many,-
TGTGCCAGTTTGGGCCCTTACACTGAAGCTTTCTTT,CASLGPYTEAFF,TRBJ1-1,12,TRBV19,many,-
TGTGCCAGCAGTTACTCTATACTAGCGGGGGGCAGTCAGCACACCGGGGAGCTGTTTTTT,CASSYSILAGGSQHTGELFF,TRBJ2-2,20,TRBV6-2/TRBV6-3,many,TRBD2
TGCGCCAGCGGACCAACAGGGGGCATCGCTGAAGCTTTCTTT,CASGPTGGIAEAFF,TRBJ1-1,14,TRBV4-1,many,TRBD1
TGTGCCTGGAAGGGGGGGACCCCTGAGGCTTTCACTCTACCTCGAGGGACCGGGGAGCTGTTTTTT,CAWKGGTPEAFTLPRGTGELFF,TRBJ2-2,22,TRBV30,-,-
TGTGCCAGCAGCCGTAGCGGAAGCTCCTACGAGCAGTACTTC,CASSRSGSSYEQYF,TRBJ2-7,14,TRBV7-2,many,-
TGTGCCAGCAGCCCCGCCTCCCGATTCCAGGAGACCCAGTACTTC,CASSPASRFQETQYF,TRBJ2-5,15,TRBV7-9,-,-
TGTGCCAGCAGCCCCGACCGGGTGACGGAGACCCAGTACTTC,CASSPDRVTETQYF,TRBJ2-5,14,TRBV7-2,-,-
TGTGCCAGCAGTTACTCGCCAGGGGATGATGGCTACACCTTC,CASSYSPGDDGYTF,TRBJ1-2,14,TRBV6-2/TRBV6-3,many,-
TGTGCCAGCAGCTCAGGGTTGGGACCCCTCCACTTT,CASSSGLGPLHF,TRBJ1-6,12,TRBV28,many,-
TGTGCCAGCAGCTTAGCGCTCTGGGTGGCAGCTTTCTTT,CASSLALWVAAFF,TRBJ1-1,13,TRBV7-8,many,-
TGTGCCAGCACCTCGACTTATGGCTACACCTTC,CASTSTYGYTF,TRBJ1-2,11,TRBV28,few,-
TGTGCCAGCATCCCTTCCCGGGCCTCTTCGTTTCGGGACGGGAACACTGAAGCTTTCTTT,CASIPSRASSFRDGNTEAFF,TRBJ1-1,20,TRBV7-9,many,-
TGCAGTGCTTGGAGTGGAACAGGCGAGCAGTACTTC,CSAWSGTGEQYF,TRBJ2-7,12,TRBV20-1,many,-
TGTGCCAGTAAGGTGTATCTTTCCGCTGAAGCTTTCTTT,CASKVYLSAEAFF,TRBJ1-1,13,TRBV7-8,-,-